Below are 32 T cell receptor beta chains sequenced from a single sample in a study of molecular identifiers for immune sequencing clone quantification. TCRdb redid the calling of the PCR reads with MiXCR, one entry per CDR3 protein. The sample has fewer than 350,000 distinct CDR3 sequences; over 20% are singletons. The specimen sequenced was naive CD8+ T cells from blood, with Jurkat cell RNA spiked in. Regarding subset: FACS-sorted CD8+CD4-CCR7+CD45RA+ naive T cells. Every receptor here comes from a human donor in good health. Some libraries in this study had Jurkat cell RNA spiked in.

This clonotype has at least ten counts. The V and J genes are TRBV2 and TRBJ2-3, with D possibly called TRBD1 or TRBD2 (6 bases each). This CDR3 is 15 amino acids long. CDR1 is SNHLY, CDR2 FYNNEI, per germline. Trimming removed 6 bases from V and 1 base from J, with 14 bases in between. The CDR3 sequence: CASRRLGGGTDTQYF. In DNA, the CDR3 is TGTGCCAGCAGGAGACTAGGGGGAGGCACAGATACGCAGTATTTT. Filled out from reference TRBV2 and TRBJ2-3, the complete variable domain reads EPEVTQTPSHQVTQMGQEVILRCVPISNHLYFYWYRQILGQKVEFLVSFYNNEISEKSEIFDDQFSVERPDGSNFTLKIRSTKLEDSAMYFCASRRLGGGTDTQYFGPGTRLTVL.

This clonotype was seen ten or more times. CDR3 DNA: TGTGCCAGCAGCCCGAAGGGGGTCATTGCCTACGAGCAGTACTTC. This encodes CASSPKGVIAYEQYF. V and J are TRBV13 and TRBJ2-7; the D gene is possibly TRBD1 (6 bases). Germline V gene lookup returns CDR1 PRHDT and CDR2 FYEKMQ (reference sequence). The length of the CDR3 is 15 residues. The V gene lost 5 bases and the J gene lost 2 bases, with 16 bases spanning the gap.

Many counts were recorded for this clonotype. The chain carries TRBV5-5 and TRBJ2-3; the D gene could be TRBD1 or TRBD2 (6 bases each). CDR3 length: 15 residues. CDR1 and CDR2 (germline): SGHKS, YYEKEE (reference sequence). V was shortened by 1 base and J by 2 bases, with 11 bases between the two germline ends. DNA of the CDR3: TGTGCCAGCAGCTTGAGGGGGGAGTCCACAGATACGCAGTATTTT. It specifies CASSLRGESTDTQYF.

The table lists this clonotype with many counts. The CDR3 DNA reads as TGTGCCAGCAGCTTTGAGGGGGAGGAAAAACTGTTTTTT. This codes for CASSFEGEEKLFF. The chain joins TRBV7-9 to TRBJ1-4; D may be TRBD1 (6 bases). The CDR3 covers 13 residues. Germline V CDR1 and CDR2: SEHNR, FQNEAQ (reference sequence). V was shortened by 3 bases and J by 8 bases, with 10 bases between the two germline ends.

The table lists this clonotype with many counts. The chain carries TRBV29-1 and TRBJ2-7; 7 nucleotides match TRBD1. CDR3 length: 13 residues. V trimming: 6 bases; J trimming: 0 bases; junction bases outside the gene matches: 5. The germline gives CDR1 SQVTM, CDR2 ANQGSEA. The CDR3, as DNA: TGCAGCGTCCGGGACAGTTACTCCTACGAGCAGTACTTC. Amino acids: CSVRDSYSYEQYF.

This clonotype was detected ten times or more. This rearrangement joins TRBV6-2 or TRBV6-3 to TRBJ1-5, with D unresolved. V was clipped by 1 base and J by 1 base, with 11 bases between them. The germline gives CDR1 MNHEY, CDR2 SVGEGT. The CDR3 runs 16 residues. The CDR3 region is CASSYYPGASNQPQHF. CDR3 nucleotides: TGTGCCAGCAGTTACTATCCGGGAGCAAGCAATCAGCCCCAGCATTTT.

Concerning this clonotype: Given a much more abundant clone one base away, this may be a read error. The CDR3 does not close with the conserved phenylalanine or tryptophan, likely indicating a read error. The chain has TRBV28 and TRBJ2-5; 11 positions agree with TRBD1. The CDR3 length is 14 residues. Germline V lookup: CDR1 MDHEN, CDR2 SYDVKM. V gave up 6 bases and J gave up 3 bases; unmatched junction bases: 3. The CDR3 spells CASSRTGGEETQYS. The CDR3 DNA sequence: TGTGCCAGCAGCCGGACAGGGGGCGAAGAGACCCAGTACTCC.

This clonotype has a count of ten or more. The chain has TRBV6-5 and TRBJ2-1, with D maybe TRBD1 (6 bases). V dropped 5 bases and J dropped 6 bases, with 14 bases sitting between them. CDR1 and CDR2 from the germline V gene are MNHEY and SVGAGI. The CDR3 extends over 14 amino acids. This chain's CDR3 is CASSTGTLGNEQFF. The CDR3 nucleotides read TGTGCCAGCAGTACCGGGACATTGGGCAATGAGCAGTTCTTC.

This clonotype has a single count. This chain links TRBV28 with TRBJ2-1; the D gene is possibly TRBD2 (6 bases). Germline V gives CDR1 MDHEN, CDR2 SYDVKM. The V end was cut by 6 bases, the J end by 4 bases, with 16 bases between. The CDR3 has 15 residues. For the CDR3, the DNA is TGTGCCAGCAGATTGGTGGCGGGATCTTACAATGAGCAGTTCTTC. It yields the protein CASRLVAGSYNEQFF.

The CDR3: CASSQDGLAGGPSDTQYF. CDR3 bases: TGCGCCAGCAGCCAAGATGGACTAGCGGGAGGGCCGTCAGATACGCAGTATTTT. The chain recombines TRBV4-3 with TRBJ2-3; TRBD2 aligns across 15 bases. V lost 0 bases to trimming and J lost 4 bases; unmatched junction nucleotides: 5. The germline CDR1 and CDR2 sequences are LGHNA and YSLEER. This CDR3 comprises 18 residues.

This clonotype was recorded at least ten times. The CDR3 DNA reads TGTGCCAGCAGGTCCGGGGGGGCGGATGAGCAGTTCTTC. Translated: CASRSGGADEQFF. The J gene is TRBJ2-1, the V gene TRBV7-9, with TRBD2 identical over 8 bases. This CDR3 has 13 residues. V dropped 6 bases and J dropped 8; count of bases not matched to a gene: 6. From germline, CDR1 is SEHNR and CDR2 FQNEAQ (reference sequence).

CDR3 sequence: CASSIDPGANVLTF. In DNA form, the CDR3 reads TGTGCCAGCAGCATTGACCCTGGGGCCAACGTCCTGACTTTC. J is TRBJ2-6 and V is TRBV7-9; D remains unclear. This CDR3 has 14 residues. Germline V CDR1 and CDR2: SEHNR, FQNEAQ (reference sequence). V was clipped by 5 bases and J by 2 bases, with 7 bases between them. Using reference TRBV7-9 and TRBJ2-6 for the parts outside the CDR3, the full variable domain is DTGVSQNPRHKITKRGQNVTFRCDPISEHNRLYWYRQTLGQGPEFLTYFQNEAQLEKSRLLSDRFSAERPKGSFSTLEIQRTEQGDSAMYLCASSIDPGANVLTFGAGSRLTVL.

This clonotype was found many times. The rearrangement links TRBV28 to TRBJ1-5; D is ambiguous. The germline CDR1 and CDR2 sequences are MDHEN and SYDVKM. V dropped 6 bases and J dropped 0 bases, with 15 bases sitting between them. CDR3 length: 16 residues. For the CDR3, the DNA is TGTGCCAGCAGCCCCCCCTTGGGAGATAGCAATCAGCCCCAGCATTTT. This gives the protein CASSPPLGDSNQPQHF. The variable domain in full, with the rest retrieved from reference TRBV28 and TRBJ1-5, is DVKVTQSSRYLVKRTGEKVFLECVQDMDHENMFWYRQDPGLGLRLIYFSYDVKMKEKGDIPEGYSVSREKKERFSLILESASTNQTSMYLCASSPPLGDSNQPQHFGDGTRLSIL.

This clonotype was seen a handful of times. This rearrangement joins TRBV15 to TRBJ2-6; no clear D. V lost 5 bases and J 3 bases, leaving 11 bases between the germline ends. CDR1 is LNHNV, CDR2 YYDKDF, per germline (reference sequence). The CDR3 extends over 15 amino acids. CDR3 DNA: TGTGCCACCAGCTCGATGGGCTTTGGGGCCAACGTCCTGACTTTC. Translation: CATSSMGFGANVLTF.

This clonotype was observed a handful of times. A junction boundary mismatches the germline segment, possibly from a read error. The V and J genes are TRBV19 and TRBJ1-2; 7 bases line up with TRBD1. Germline lookup yields CDR1 LNHDA and CDR2 SQIVND (reference sequence). This CDR3 spans 18 amino acids. The CDR3 DNA follows: TGTGCCAGTAGTACCGAGGGGGCGCAGGTAGTCGATAACGATGGCTACACCTTC. The encoded protein is CASSTEGAQVVDNDGYTF.

This clonotype was found once. This may be a read error, as it is one base from a much larger clone. The rearrangement uses TRBV20-1 and TRBJ2-7; no firm D call. The CDR3 spans 14 residues. Germline values: CDR1 DFQATT, CDR2 SNEGSKA (reference sequence). Trimming cost V 5 bases and J 2 bases, with 16 bases left between them. This chain's CDR3 is CSAAQGRITYEQYF. The CDR3 DNA follows: TGCAGTGCTGCCCAAGGCAGGATCACCTACGAGCAGTACTTC.

The chain links TRBV10-3 to TRBJ2-1; TRBD2 aligns across 7 bases. The germline V gene has CDR1 ENHRY and CDR2 SYGVKD. The CDR3 has 14 amino acids. V gave up 2 bases and J gave up 5 bases; unmatched junction bases: 3. The chain's CDR3 is CAISEGLGHNEQFF. The CDR3 bases are TGTGCCATCAGTGAGGGACTAGGTCACAATGAGCAGTTCTTC.

The chain is built from TRBV7-2 and TRBJ2-7; 11 positions agree with TRBD1. Germline V gene sequence: CDR1 SGHTA, CDR2 FQGNSA. The CDR3 is made up of 16 amino acids. V lost 5 bases, J lost 0 bases, and 6 bases stayed unmatched. As DNA, the CDR3 is TGTGCCAGCAGCCTTACCGGGACAGGGGGCTCCTACGAGCAGTACTTC. It is translated as CASSLTGTGGSYEQYF.

This clonotype was picked up a small number of times. This sequence joins TRBV7-3 and TRBJ2-3, with 13 bases aligning to TRBD2. Germline CDR1 and CDR2: SGHTA and FQGTGA. The CDR3 covers 19 residues. The V and J ends lost 5 bases and 6 bases, in that order; junction bases with no gene match: 17. The CDR3 coding sequence is TGTGCCAGCAGCCCCGGGCCGGGACTAGCGGGACCTGCGATGGATACGCAGTATTTT. Its translation is CASSPGPGLAGPAMDTQYF.

This clonotype occurred once. This may be a read error: a much more frequent sequence differs by one nucleotide. This chain uses TRBV11-2 with TRBJ2-1, with D hard to call. CDR3 length: 12 amino acids. V was trimmed by 5 bases and J by 12 bases, leaving 14 bases between them. Germline V lookup: CDR1 SGHAT, CDR2 FQNNGV. The CDR3 sequence is CASSPLNSGQFF. CDR3 DNA sequence: TGTGCCAGCAGCCCACTAAACAGTGGGCAGTTCTTC. The variable domain in full, completed from reference TRBV11-2 and TRBJ2-1, reads EAGVAQSPRYKIIEKRQSVAFWCNPISGHATLYWYQQILGQGPKLLIQFQNNGVVDDSQLPKDRFSAERLKGVDSTLKIQPAKLEDSAVYLCASSPLNSGQFFGPGTRLTVL.

This clonotype was observed a single time. This sequence joins TRBV10-3 and TRBJ1-3; D remains ambiguous. Germline V gene lookup returns CDR1 ENHRY and CDR2 SYGVKD. CDR3 length: 17 amino acids. V was trimmed by 3 bases and J by 1 base, leaving 16 bases between them. CDR3 protein: CAISDPAASRSGNTIYF. For the CDR3, the DNA is TGTGCCATCAGTGACCCAGCGGCCTCCCGATCTGGAAACACCATATATTTT.

This clonotype came up many times. This chain links TRBV27 with TRBJ2-6; no definite D call. This CDR3 has 13 amino acids. The V gene lost 3 bases and the J gene lost 2 bases, with 2 bases spanning the gap. CDR1 is MNHEY and CDR2 is SMNVEV in the germline V gene (reference sequence). The CDR3 DNA is TGTGCCAGCAGTTTTACTGGGGCCAACGTCCTGACTTTC. It encodes CASSFTGANVLTF.

This clonotype was detected once. This rearrangement joins TRBV5-4 to TRBJ1-1; 9 nucleotides align to TRBD1. The V and J ends lost 4 bases and 10 bases, in that order; junction bases with no gene match: 8. Per germline, CDR1 SGHNT and CDR2 YYREEE (reference sequence). The CDR3 extends over 13 amino acids. The CDR3 DNA sequence: TGTGCCAGCAGCCAATACCGACAGGGGGTAGCTTTCTTT. This encodes CASSQYRQGVAFF.

There are a few counts of this clonotype. The chain carries TRBV4-3 and TRBJ2-5; no definite D call. The length of the CDR3 is 16 residues. In germline, CDR1 is LGHNA, CDR2 YSLEER. V was clipped by 3 bases and J by 1 base, with 15 bases between them. The CDR3 spells CASSQTFRAFQETQYF. In DNA form, the CDR3 reads TGCGCCAGCAGCCAGACTTTTCGAGCGTTCCAAGAGACCCAGTACTTC.

The genes are TRBV28 and TRBJ2-7; 7 positions agree with TRBD1. The CDR3 covers 13 residues. Trimming took 6 bases from V and 4 from J; bases not matched to a gene: 6. In germline, CDR1 is MDHEN, CDR2 SYDVKM. The CDR3 loop is CASRRDSEYEQYF. The CDR3, as DNA: TGTGCCAGCAGAAGGGACAGCGAATACGAGCAGTACTTC. Full variable domain (outside the CDR3, taken from reference TRBV28 and TRBJ2-7): DVKVTQSSRYLVKRTGEKVFLECVQDMDHENMFWYRQDPGLGLRLIYFSYDVKMKEKGDIPEGYSVSREKKERFSLILESASTNQTSMYLCASRRDSEYEQYFGPGTRLTVT.

This clonotype was counted ten times or more. The gene calls are TRBV12-5 and TRBJ1-1, with 7 nucleotides matching TRBD1. CDR1 is LGHNT and CDR2 is FRNRAP in the germline V gene. The CDR3 extends over 13 amino acids. Trimming removed 6 bases from V and 6 bases from J; junction bases left unmatched: 7. The CDR3, as DNA: TGTGCTAGTGGCGCGACGGACAGGTCTGAAGCTTTCTTT. This codes for CASGATDRSEAFF.

This clonotype was recorded at least ten times. The rearrangement links TRBV5-6 to TRBJ2-7, with D possibly being TRBD2 (6 bases). V was cut by 0 bases and J by 3 bases, with 13 bases left in between. Germline V gene lookup returns CDR1 SGHDT and CDR2 YYEEEE. CDR3 size: 15 residues. The CDR3 bases are TGTGCCAGCAGCTTGGGAGCCGGGACTGTCTACGAGCAGTACTTC. This translates into CASSLGAGTVYEQYF.

J is TRBJ2-5 and V is TRBV3-1; D call uncertain. V was trimmed by 4 bases and J by 4 bases, leaving 16 bases between them. This CDR3 comprises 15 residues. Germline V gene data show CDR1 as LGHDT and CDR2 as YNNKEL (reference sequence). In nucleotides, the CDR3 is TGTGCCAGCAGCCCCCTATATATTACCGGAGAGACCCAGTACTTC. It encodes CASSPLYITGETQYF.

The J gene is TRBJ1-1, the V gene TRBV5-1, with 9 bases identical to TRBD1. V lost 4 bases to trimming and J lost 2 bases; unmatched junction nucleotides: 6. Germline lookup yields CDR1 SGHRS and CDR2 YFSETQ. The CDR3 covers 15 residues. CDR3: CASSPGQGINTEAFF. As DNA, the CDR3 is TGCGCCAGCAGCCCAGGACAGGGGATTAACACTGAAGCTTTCTTT.

The chain has TRBV9 and TRBJ2-7; no definite D call. The germline V and J ends were trimmed by 0 bases and 3 bases, with 7 bases remaining between them. Germline CDR1 is SGDLS and CDR2 is YYNGEE. The CDR3 sequence is 13 residues long. The CDR3 reads CASSVGVDYEQYF. CDR3 DNA: TGTGCCAGCAGCGTAGGGGTAGACTACGAGCAGTACTTC.

This clonotype was counted a few times. This sequence joins TRBV27 and TRBJ2-7; possible D gene TRBD1, 5 bases. The CDR3 has 14 residues. Germline values: CDR1 MNHEY, CDR2 SMNVEV (reference sequence). V was clipped by 5 bases and J by 3 bases, with 14 bases between them. The CDR3 is CASSVTGTVYEQYF. Here the CDR3 DNA reads TGTGCCAGCAGTGTTACAGGTACGGTCTACGAGCAGTACTTC.

This clonotype was recorded at least ten times. One junction end does not reproduce the germline sequence, and a read error may be involved. The V and J genes are TRBV29-1 and TRBJ2-7, with D tentatively TRBD2 (6 bases). CDR1 is SQVTM and CDR2 is ANQGSEA in the germline V gene. The CDR3 contains 13 residues. CDR3 coding DNA: TGCAGCGTAACGACGGAGGGTTCCTTCGAGCAGTACTTC. Protein sequence: CSVTTEGSFEQYF.